This TCR beta chain is from a study of control samples from healthy donors and cancer patients. The CDR3 has 15 residues. Germline CDR1 and CDR2: MDHEN and SYDVKM. With 6 bases removed from V and 0 bases from J, the gap between germline ends came to 12 bases. Only in-frame clones appear in the TCRdb table, and some are missing; sequencing was by immunoSEQ multiplex PCR. The table lists 78,000 or so clones, nearly 90% of them singletons. V gene TRBV28 combines with J gene TRBJ1-3, with D possibly matching TRBD1 (6 bases). Sequencing used blood. This receptor was obtained from a woman aged 45-59 years in good health. CDR3 in DNA: TGTGCCAGCAGGACAGGTGCGAGCTCTGGAAACACCATATATTTT. This sequence encodes CASRTGASSGNTIYF.